This T cell receptor beta chain comes out of a study of blood T cell repertoires in COVID-19. Study context: From the United States, Italy and Spain came samples of acute and convalescent COVID-19.

Original processing notes: Amplification from reference gene primers served as the basis for estimated nucleated cell counts. The repertoire was sequenced with immunoSEQ multiplex PCR; TCRdb's copy has only in-frame clones and lacks some. That table supplies the V and J calls and clone size; D and trimming were determined from the DNA. Here the sample spans roughly 84,000 clones, approximately 80% being singletons. This receptor was identified in a woman between 40 and 55 years old with active or convalescent COVID-19. Sequencing was done on a sample of peripheral blood.

The CDR3 DNA reads TGTGCCAACTCACAGGGGTTTAACTATGGCTACACCTTC. Amino acid sequence: CANSQGFNYGYTF. The chain recombines TRBV2 with TRBJ1-2, with 7 bases identical to TRBD1. This CDR3 has 13 amino acids. CDR1 is SNHLY and CDR2 is FYNNEI in the germline V gene. Trimming took 10 bases from V and 1 from J; bases not matched to a gene: 6.